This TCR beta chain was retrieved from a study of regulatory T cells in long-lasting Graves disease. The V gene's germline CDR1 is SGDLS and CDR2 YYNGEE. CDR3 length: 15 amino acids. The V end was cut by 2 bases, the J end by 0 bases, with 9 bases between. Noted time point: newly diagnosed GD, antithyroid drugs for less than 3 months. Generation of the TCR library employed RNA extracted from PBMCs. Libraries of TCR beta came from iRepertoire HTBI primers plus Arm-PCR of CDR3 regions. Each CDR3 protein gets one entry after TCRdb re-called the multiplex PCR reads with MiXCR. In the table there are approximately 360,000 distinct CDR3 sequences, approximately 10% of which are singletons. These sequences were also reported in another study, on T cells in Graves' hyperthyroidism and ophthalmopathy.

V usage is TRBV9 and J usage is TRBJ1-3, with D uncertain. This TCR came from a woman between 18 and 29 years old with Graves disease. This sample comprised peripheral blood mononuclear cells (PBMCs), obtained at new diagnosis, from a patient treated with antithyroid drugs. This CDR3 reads CASSVGFRSGNTIYF. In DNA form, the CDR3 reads TGTGCCAGCAGCGTTGGATTCCGCTCTGGAAACACCATATATTTT.